This passage covers 19 T cell receptor beta chains from one sample sequenced in a study of blood T cell repertoires in COVID-19. The repertoire was sequenced with immunoSEQ multiplex PCR; TCRdb's copy has only in-frame clones and lacks some. The table has 210,000 or so clones, 84% seen once. Sequenced: peripheral blood. These receptors originate from a woman in her seventies with active or convalescent COVID-19.

This chain links TRBV29-1 with TRBJ2-1; weak D call: TRBD1 (6 bases). Between the trimmed V and J ends, which lost 4 bases and 1 base, there was a span of 14 bases. Germline values: CDR1 SQVTM, CDR2 ANQGSEA. The CDR3 consists of 15 residues. The CDR3 coding sequence is TGCAGCGTTGCGACAGGTTGGCGGTCCTACAATGAGCAGTTCTTC. Its translation: CSVATGWRSYNEQFF.

This clone was seen just once. The J gene is TRBJ2-3, the V gene TRBV10-3; TRBD1 matches 11 bases. The CDR3 is 18 residues long. Germline CDR1 and CDR2: ENHRY and SYGVKD. V shed 5 bases, J shed 2 bases, and the junction held 12 bases outside the gene matches. CDR3 amino acids: CAISKGTGGIKYTDTQYF. CDR3 in DNA: TGTGCCATCAGTAAAGGGACAGGGGGAATTAAATACACAGATACGCAGTATTTT.

This sequence joins TRBV24-1 and TRBJ1-1; no reliable D call. V was pared by 4 bases and J by 0 bases, with 8 bases between. The CDR3 runs 14 residues. The germline V gene has CDR1 KGHDR and CDR2 SFDVKD. The CDR3 spells CATSEAGLNTEAFF. The CDR3 DNA reads as TGTGCCACCAGTGAAGCGGGATTGAACACTGAAGCTTTCTTT.

V usage is TRBV27 and J usage is TRBJ1-2, with 8 bases aligning to TRBD1. Losses at the gene ends were 5 bases for V and 4 bases for J; bases not matched to a gene: 3. Germline V lookup: CDR1 MNHEY, CDR2 SMNVEV (reference sequence). The CDR3 is made up of 13 amino acids. Here the CDR3 DNA reads TGTGCCAGCAGTCCCGACAGGGGCTATGGCTACACCTTC. It codes for CASSPDRGYGYTF.

The chain is built from TRBV10-2 and TRBJ2-2; 9 nucleotides line up with TRBD2. This CDR3 spans 17 amino acids. Germline V gives CDR1 WSHSY, CDR2 SAAADI. J gave up 5 bases and V 3 bases, and 10 bases lay outside the gene matches. CDR3: CASSESSGRHQTGELFF. The CDR3, as DNA: TGCGCCAGCAGTGAAAGTAGCGGGAGACACCAGACCGGGGAGCTGTTTTTT.

In this sample, this clone turned up a few times. This chain connects TRBV5-6 to TRBJ1-3; unclear D gene. Germline V gene lookup returns CDR1 SGHDT and CDR2 YYEEEE. This CDR3 comprises 15 residues. Trimming left V 4 bases short and J 0 bases short, with 11 bases between. The CDR3 here is CASSPMGSSGNTIYF. For the CDR3, the DNA is TGTGCCAGCAGCCCAATGGGGAGCTCTGGAAACACCATATATTTT.

The chain is built from TRBV28 and TRBJ1-1; maybe TRBD1 (5 bases). V was cut by 7 bases and J by 12 bases, with 18 bases left in between. The CDR3 is made up of 12 amino acids. Germline V gives CDR1 MDHEN, CDR2 SYDVKM. In nucleotides, the CDR3 is TGTGCCAGCATCTCAGGCCGGGTGGGGCCTTTCTTT. Its translation: CASISGRVGPFF. The full variable domain, completed using reference TRBV28 and TRBJ1-1, is DVKVTQSSRYLVKRTGEKVFLECVQDMDHENMFWYRQDPGLGLRLIYFSYDVKMKEKGDIPEGYSVSREKKERFSLILESASTNQTSMYLCASISGRVGPFFGQGTRLTVV.

The V gene is TRBV5-6, the J gene TRBJ2-2; the match to TRBD2 covers 15 bases. This CDR3 region has 19 residues. CDR1 SGHDT and CDR2 YYEEEE come from the germline V gene. V lost 4 bases and J lost 3; bases outside the gene matches: 10. This chain's CDR3 is CASSPGTSGRPVDTGELFF. DNA for the CDR3: TGTGCCAGCAGCCCCGGGACTAGCGGGAGGCCGGTCGACACCGGGGAGCTGTTTTTT.

This chain joins TRBV28 and TRBJ1-4; TRBD1 is a possible D gene (6 bases). V was trimmed by 3 bases and J by 0 bases, leaving 11 bases between them. The CDR3 length is 16 residues. Germline V gene lookup returns CDR1 MDHEN and CDR2 SYDVKM. CDR3 sequence (DNA): TGTGCCAGCAGTTTGGGGCAGGGGACAACTAATGAAAAACTGTTTTTT. Translation: CASSLGQGTTNEKLFF.

This sequence joins TRBV5-1 and TRBJ1-3; 7 bases agree with TRBD1. With 2 bases clipped from V and 0 bases from J, the junction kept 5 bases outside the gene matches. The CDR3 extends over 16 amino acids. Looked up from germline, CDR1 is SGHRS and CDR2 is YFSETQ. The CDR3 sequence is CASSFLGTDSGNTIYF. The DNA of the CDR3 is TGCGCCAGCAGCTTTCTCGGGACAGACTCTGGAAACACCATATATTTT.

In DNA, the CDR3 is TGCGCCAGCAGCTTGGGGACTAGCGGGGATACGCAGTATTTT. Translating gives CASSLGTSGDTQYF. This chain uses TRBV5-1 with TRBJ2-3; TRBD2 matches 11 bases. The CDR3 is 14 residues long. V trimming: 0 bases; J trimming: 6 bases; junction bases outside the gene matches: 0. CDR1 and CDR2 from the germline V gene are SGHRS and YFSETQ.

The chain has TRBV15 and TRBJ1-4, with D maybe TRBD1 (5 bases). Germline assignment: CDR1 LNHNV and CDR2 YYDKDF (reference sequence). Trimming pared 0 bases from V and 8 bases from J, leaving 19 bases between. CDR3 length equals 17 residues. The CDR3 spells CATSRDSSGGRREKLFF. CDR3 nucleotides: TGTGCCACCAGCAGAGATTCTTCTGGGGGGAGAAGGGAAAAACTGTTTTTT. Drawing the rest from reference TRBV15 and TRBJ1-4, the complete variable domain is DAMVIQNPRYQVTQFGKPVTLSCSQTLNHNVMYWYQQKSSQAPKLLFHYYDKDFNNEADTPDNFQSRRPNTSFCFLDIRSPGLGDTAMYLCATSRDSSGGRREKLFFGSGTQLSVL.

The chain employs TRBV6-5 and TRBJ1-3; TRBD1 agrees at 8 bases. CDR1 and CDR2 from the germline V gene are MNHEY and SVGAGI. V shed 9 bases and J 2 bases; nucleotides not matched to a gene: 6. The CDR3 length is 14 residues. The CDR3 sequence is CASTLTGAGNTIYF. The CDR3 DNA follows: TGTGCCAGTACCCTGACAGGGGCTGGAAACACCATATATTTT.

The rearrangement joins TRBV5-1 to TRBJ2-1, with 8 bases lining up with TRBD1. CDR3 size: 15 residues. J was trimmed by 4 bases and V by 4 bases; bases with no gene match: 7. Germline CDR1 SGHRS, CDR2 YFSETQ. CDR3 bases: TGCGCCAGCAGCACCCGGGACAGGAGATACAATGAGCAGTTCTTC. This sequence encodes CASSTRDRRYNEQFF.

This rearrangement joins TRBV5-1 to TRBJ2-7; 10 bases match TRBD2. The CDR3 is made up of 14 amino acids. The junction had 6 bases not matched to a gene; V was cut back by 3 bases and J by 6 bases. The V gene's germline CDR1 is SGHRS and CDR2 YFSETQ. The CDR3 loop is CASSSLAGESEQYF. The CDR3 DNA follows: TGCGCCAGCAGCTCTCTAGCGGGAGAGTCCGAGCAGTACTTC.

The sample holds a few counts of this clone. The chain uses TRBV3-1 (or the pseudogene TRBV3-2) and TRBJ2-3; no clear D gene. This CDR3 spans 13 amino acids. The germline V gene encodes CDR1 LGHDT and CDR2 YNNKEL (reference sequence). V lost 1 base to trimming and J lost 4 bases, with 6 bases between them. The CDR3 DNA sequence: TGTGCCAGCAGCCAAGGTGCGGCAGATACGCAGTATTTT. Its protein product is CASSQGAADTQYF.

The chain recombines TRBV3-1 (or the pseudogene TRBV3-2) with TRBJ2-2; TRBD2 might be the D (5 bases). Trimming took 6 bases from V and 5 from J, leaving 13 bases between them. This CDR3 has 14 amino acids. Germline CDR1 is LGHDT and CDR2 is YNNKEL (reference sequence). The CDR3 nucleotides are TGTGCCAGCAGTGACCGGGGATCGACCGGGGAGCTGTTTTTT. It translates to CASSDRGSTGELFF.

V and J are TRBV5-1 and TRBJ1-2; 9 nucleotides agree with TRBD1. Germline lookup yields CDR1 SGHRS and CDR2 YFSETQ. V shed 0 bases and J 8 bases; nucleotides not matched to a gene: 2. CDR3 length: 13 residues. The CDR3 DNA reads as TGCGCCAGCAGCTTGGGGACAGGGGAGGGCTACACCTTC. Protein: CASSLGTGEGYTF.

This CDR3 reads CASSGGQGSYEQYF. The CDR3 nucleotides read TGCGCCAGCAGCGGCGGACAGGGCTCCTACGAGCAGTACTTC. This chain connects TRBV5-1 to TRBJ2-7, with 8 nucleotides matching TRBD1. CDR3 length: 14 amino acids. Losses at the gene ends were 4 bases for V and 0 bases for J; bases not matched to a gene: 3. Germline V lookup: CDR1 SGHRS, CDR2 YFSETQ.